A selection of T cell receptor beta chains follows, all from one sample in a study of breast tumors, draining lymph nodes, adjacent tissues. TCRdb analysed the multiplex PCR reads with MiXCR anew, one entry per CDR3 protein. The sample contains about 16,000 distinct CDR3 sequences, roughly 44% of which appear only once. Source material: tumor-adjacent breast tissue. The source of these receptors is a female donor with breast cancer. Some clones in this sample may be carry-over from other donors' samples. CDR3s include the opening cysteine and the closing phenylalanine or tryptophan. Each record gives: D gene, clone size, CDR3 length, V gene, J gene, CDR3 protein, CDR3 DNA. The D gene is left open where the match is weak. Size is omitted from some rows. Given values are once, few, many or a class for expanded clones.

TRBD2	few	17	TRBV20-1	TRBJ2-1	CSAMWTSGRYSYNEQFF	TGCAGTGCTATGTGGACTAGCGGGAGATACTCCTACAATGAGCAGTTCTTC
TRBD1	NA	14	TRBV5-1	TRBJ1-2	CASSLSGQGWGYTF	TGCGCCAGCAGCTTGTCGGGACAGGGATGGGGCTACACCTTC
TRBD2	NA	15	TRBV20-1	TRBJ2-1	CSAMWTSGASGEQFF	TGCAGTGCTATGTGGACTAGCGGGGCCTCGGGTGAGCAGTTCTTC
TRBD2	many	18	TRBV7-9	TRBJ2-3	CASSLAERAGGRTDTQYF	TGTGCCAGCAGCTTAGCTGAAAGAGCGGGGGGGCGAACAGATACGCAGTATTTT
NA	many	12	TRBV29-1	TRBJ1-1	CSVTISGTEAFF	TGCAGCGTTACTATCAGTGGTACTGAAGCTTTCTTT
NA	NA	14	TRBV20-1	TRBJ1-3	CSASSPKDGNTIYF	TGCAGTGCCAGCTCACCCAAGGACGGAAACACCATATATTTT
NA	medium-sized	14	TRBV20-1	TRBJ1-2	CSARRQTLKDGYTF	TGCAGTGCTAGAAGGCAGACTCTAAAGGATGGCTACACCTTC
NA	NA	15	TRBV4-1	TRBJ1-2	CASSQVPGTTTRYTF	TGCGCCAGCAGCCAAGTTCCCGGGACAACTACTCGCTACACCTTC
TRBD2	medium-sized	17	TRBV7-7	TRBJ2-5	CASSLAVSGGPQETQYF	TGTGCTAGCAGCTTAGCGGTTAGCGGGGGGCCACAAGAGACCCAGTACTTC
NA	many	15	TRBV6-5	TRBJ1-2	CASSHSASSNYGYTF	TGTGCCAGCAGTCACTCGGCGTCTTCTAACTATGGCTACACCTTC
NA	medium-sized	13	TRBV6-6	TRBJ1-2	CASVLRQDYGYTF	TGTGCCAGCGTGCTCCGCCAAGACTATGGCTACACCTTC
TRBD1	medium-sized	15	TRBV4-3	TRBJ1-2	CASSQETGANYGYTF	TGCGCCAGCAGCCAGGAGACAGGGGCCAACTATGGCTACACCTTC
TRBD2	NA	16	TRBV6-4	TRBJ2-3	CASSVLAGGSTDTQYF	TGTGCCAGCAGTGTACTAGCGGGGGGAAGCACAGATACGCAGTATTTT
TRBD1	many	15	TRBV6-6	TRBJ2-1	CASRLQTTGENEQFF	TGTGCCAGCAGACTCCAGACGACAGGGGAGAATGAGCAGTTCTTC
NA	NA	14	TRBV20-1	TRBJ2-5	CSARDRLDRETQYF	TGCAGTGCTAGAGATCGACTCGACAGGGAGACCCAGTACTTC
TRBD1	many	15	TRBV20-1	TRBJ2-1	CSAREDRAGYNEQFF	TGCAGTGCTAGAGAGGACAGGGCGGGATACAATGAGCAGTTCTTC
NA	medium-sized	14	TRBV4-1	TRBJ2-7	CASSQVVQSYEQYF	TGCGCCAGCAGCCAAGTGGTACAGTCCTACGAGCAGTACTTC
TRBD2	many	16	TRBV9	TRBJ2-1	CASSVDSRESYNEQFF	TGTGCCAGCAGCGTAGATTCGCGGGAGTCATACAATGAGCAGTTCTTC
TRBD1	NA	14	TRBV10-3	TRBJ1-3	CAISSDRAGNAIYF	TGTGCCATCAGCTCTGACAGGGCTGGAAACGCCATATATTTT
NA	medium-sized	11	TRBV7-2	TRBJ2-7	CASSFSIEQYF	TGTGCCAGCAGCTTCTCTATCGAGCAGTACTTC
TRBD2	NA	18	TRBV29-1	TRBJ2-3	CSVLNTGLADTEGDTQYF	TGCAGCGTACTTAATACGGGACTAGCGGACACGGAGGGGGATACGCAGTATTTT
TRBD1	NA	16	TRBV27	TRBJ1-1	CASSFFPDRPSTEAFF	TGTGCCAGCAGTTTTTTCCCGGACAGGCCTAGCACTGAAGCTTTCTTT
NA	many	15	TRBV15	TRBJ2-5	CATSRTGLQQETQYF	TGTGCCACCAGCAGAACGGGACTTCAACAAGAGACCCAGTACTTC
NA	NA	12	TRBV2	TRBJ2-3	CASTRDADTQYF	TGTGCCAGCACGCGGGATGCAGATACGCAGTATTTT
NA	many	13	TRBV2	TRBJ1-1	CASTRLENTEAFF	TGTGCCAGCACCCGGTTAGAGAACACTGAAGCTTTCTTT
NA	many	15	TRBV7-8	TRBJ1-2	CASSPRTASNYGYPF	TGTGCCAGCAGCCCGCGGACAGCTTCGAACTATGGCTACCCCTTC
NA	many	12	TRBV29-1	TRBJ1-2	CSVLAGPYGYTF	TGCAGCGTTTTGGCGGGGCCCTATGGCTACACCTTC
TRBD2	NA	15	TRBV20-1	TRBJ2-5	CSGGGLAVYQETQYF	TGCAGTGGGGGGGGACTAGCGGTTTACCAAGAGACCCAGTACTTC
TRBD1	NA	13	TRBV5-6	TRBJ2-7	CASSSDRGREQYF	TGTGCCAGCAGCTCAGACAGGGGGCGCGAGCAGTACTTC
NA	many	14	TRBV27	TRBJ2-5	CASSPRLDQETQYF	TGTGCCAGCAGTCCAAGATTAGATCAAGAGACCCAGTACTTC
TRBD1	NA	13	TRBV5-5	TRBJ2-7	CASSGGQGDEQYF	TGTGCCAGCAGCGGGGGACAGGGGGACGAGCAGTACTTC
TRBD2	NA	15	TRBV6-1	TRBJ2-1	CASNLPGLARGEQFF	TGTGCCAGCAATCTTCCGGGACTAGCTAGGGGTGAGCAGTTCTTC
TRBD1	NA	15	TRBV5-6	TRBJ2-7	CATSIRTAGGYEQYF	TGTGCCACCAGCATACGCACTGCAGGGGGTTACGAGCAGTACTTC
NA	NA	16	TRBV13	TRBJ2-7	CASSSLGEASSYEQYF	TGTGCCAGCAGCTCCCTAGGGGAAGCCAGCTCCTACGAGCAGTACTTC
TRBD2	NA	13	TRBV29-1	TRBJ2-1	CSVGTSGGNEQFF	TGCAGCGTAGGGACTAGCGGGGGGAATGAGCAGTTCTTC
NA	NA	14	TRBV12-3/TRBV12-4	TRBJ2-7	CASSSRESSYEQYF	TGTGCCAGCAGCTCCAGGGAAAGCTCCTACGAGCAGTACTTC
TRBD2	many	15	TRBV2	TRBJ2-3	CASIPGLAPTDTQYF	TGTGCCAGCATTCCCGGACTAGCTCCCACAGATACGCAGTATTTT
TRBD2	many	12	TRBV6-2/TRBV6-3	TRBJ2-1	CASNPLGGGQFF	TGTGCCAGCAATCCCCTGGGGGGGGGGCAGTTCTTC
NA	many	15	TRBV27	TRBJ2-6	CASSITGIGANVLTF	TGTGCCAGCAGTATCACAGGGATTGGGGCCAACGTCCTGACTTTC
NA	few	13	TRBV5-1	TRBJ1-1	CASSYRVDTEAFF	TGCGCCAGCAGCTACAGGGTGGACACTGAAGCTTTCTTT
NA	NA	12	TRBV10-3	TRBJ1-3	CAISGAGNTIYF	TGTGCCATCAGTGGGGCTGGAAACACCATATATTTT
NA	many	14	TRBV5-6	TRBJ2-7	CASNRRRTTYEQYF	TGTGCCAGCAATCGCAGACGTACAACCTACGAGCAGTACTTC
NA	NA	11	TRBV20-1	TRBJ2-3	CSARVADTQYF	TGCAGTGCAAGAGTGGCAGATACGCAGTATTTT
NA	many	14	TRBV19	TRBJ1-2	CASSIPGSPYGYTF	TGTGCCAGTAGTATACCCGGGAGCCCCTATGGCTACACCTTC
NA	many	13	TRBV11-2	TRBJ1-2	CASSPGITNGYTF	TGTGCCAGCAGCCCAGGGATTACGAATGGCTACACCTTC
NA	NA	12	TRBV2	TRBJ2-5	CASSGGLETQYF	TGTGCCAGCAGTGGGGGTTTAGAGACCCAGTACTTC